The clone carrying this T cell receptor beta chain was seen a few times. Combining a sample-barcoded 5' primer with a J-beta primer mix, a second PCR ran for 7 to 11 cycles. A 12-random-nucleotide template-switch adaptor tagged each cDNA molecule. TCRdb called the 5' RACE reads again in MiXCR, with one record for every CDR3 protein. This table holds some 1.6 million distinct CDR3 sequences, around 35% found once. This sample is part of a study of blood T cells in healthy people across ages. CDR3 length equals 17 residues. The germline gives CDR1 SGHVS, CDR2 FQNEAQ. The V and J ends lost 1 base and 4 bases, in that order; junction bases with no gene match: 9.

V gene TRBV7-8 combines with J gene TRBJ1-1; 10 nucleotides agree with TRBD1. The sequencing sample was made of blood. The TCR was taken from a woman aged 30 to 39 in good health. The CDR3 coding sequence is TGTGCCAGCAGCTTAGAAAGGCCACGGGACAGGGGCACTGAAGCTTTCTTT. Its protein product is CASSLERPRDRGTEAFF.